This TCR beta chain was profiled in a study of T cells in narcolepsy. This clone was counted a few times. What it binds is not known. The germline V gene has CDR1 SGHDT and CDR2 YYEEEE. The CDR3 length is 16 residues. J lost 3 bases, V lost 0 bases, and 4 bases had no gene match. Using immunoSEQ multiplex PCR, the repertoire was profiled, and TCRdb retains in-frame clones only, with some absent. The sample shows 3,000 to 3,500 clones, around 62% of them seen only once. Study-wide points: Autoreactive clonotypes reportedly recurred in blood of same and different patients, not controls. Autoreactive HCRT-specific and TRIB2-specific clonotypes were marked in same-patient CSF-versus-blood CD4+ comparisons.

This sequence joins TRBV5-6 and TRBJ2-1; 9 bases are shared with TRBD2. The source of this sequence is a human donor with narcolepsy. The sample comprised CD45RA- memory CD8+ T cells from PBMCs. The DNA of the CDR3 is TGTGCCAGCAGCTTGGCTAGCGGGGCCCTCTACAATGAGCAGTTCTTC. Protein sequence: CASSLASGALYNEQFF.